The source of this T cell receptor beta chain is a study of response to subunit inactivated influenza vaccine. Findings and caveats of the study: With each seasonal influenza vaccination, the authors suggested, few new T cells are recruited.

Germline loops: CDR1 WNHNN, CDR2 SYGVQD (reference sequence). Trimming removed 2 bases from V and 8 bases from J, with 13 bases in between. The CDR3 sequence is 15 residues long. TCRdb independently ran MiXCR on the RT-PCR reads; one entry per CDR3 protein. The repertoire includes 500,000 to 650,000 distinct CDR3 sequences, about 8% of them detected once, and about an eighth sits in the top ten. A note on this clonotype: The target antigen is unknown.

This material consisted of PBMCs from blood, taken around 25 months after vaccination. The gene calls are TRBV10-1 and TRBJ1-6; D is perhaps TRBD1 (5 bases). The sequence was obtained from a man between 50 and 69 years old who received an inactivated influenza vaccine. CDR3 in DNA: TGCGCCAGCAGTGAGCCCGGGGGTGAGGATTCACCCCTCCACTTT. Protein product: CASSEPGGEDSPLHF.